A selection of T cell receptor beta chains follows, all from one sample in a study of radiotherapy plus CTLA-4 blockade in lung cancer. Libraries were prepared by immunoSEQ multiplex PCR; TCRdb keeps only in-frame clonotypes and omits some of them. The profile covers approximately 94,000 clones, with roughly 80% appearing a single time and 25% taken by the ten largest. The sequencing here drew on peripheral blood, taken from a patient treated with radiotherapy plus ipilimumab. The receptor source for this set is a human donor with non-small cell lung cancer that progressed on radiotherapy plus ipilimumab. Both conserved end residues are part of each CDR3. The order of the fields is clone size, J gene, V gene, D gene, CDR3 protein, CDR3 DNA. D genes are given only for firm matches. Size tells how often a clone was seen (once, few, many) or the class of an expanded clone, and some rows leave it out.

abundance: few; j_gene: TRBJ1-4; v_gene: TRBV7-9; d_gene: .; CDR3aa: CASSLAAGSSEKLFF; CDR3nt: TGTGCCAGCAGCTTAGCGGCAGGATCTTCTGAAAAACTGTTTTTT
abundance: .; j_gene: TRBJ2-1; v_gene: TRBV21-1; d_gene: .; CDR3aa: CASSKKRGLAGGPDNEQFF; CDR3nt: TGTGCCAGCAGCAAAAAAAGGGGACTAGCGGGAGGGCCTGACAATGAGCAGTTCTTC
abundance: .; j_gene: TRBJ2-3; v_gene: TRBV25-1; d_gene: .; CDR3aa: CASSPWTNGDTQYF; CDR3nt: TGTGCCAGCAGTCCTTGGACCAATGGGGATACGCAGTATTTT
abundance: .; j_gene: TRBJ1-1; v_gene: TRBV7-9; d_gene: .; CDR3aa: CASSFSWEGPNTEAFF; CDR3nt: TGTGCCAGCAGCTTCTCGTGGGAGGGTCCGAACACTGAAGCTTTCTTT
abundance: few; j_gene: TRBJ2-7; v_gene: TRBV19; d_gene: TRBD2; CDR3aa: CASSISLAGTTYEQYF; CDR3nt: TGTGCCAGTAGTATAAGTCTAGCGGGCACGACCTACGAGCAGTACTTC
abundance: .; j_gene: TRBJ2-4; v_gene: TRBV28; d_gene: .; CDR3aa: CASSFGLAKNIQYF; CDR3nt: TGTGCCAGCAGTTTTGGCCTAGCCAAAAACATTCAGTACTTC
abundance: .; j_gene: TRBJ2-3; v_gene: TRBV6-6; d_gene: .; CDR3aa: CASSYKGIGTDTQYF; CDR3nt: TGTGCCAGCAGTTATAAGGGGATAGGCACAGATACGCAGTATTTT
abundance: .; j_gene: TRBJ1-5; v_gene: TRBV28; d_gene: .; CDR3aa: CASSSGWQPQHF; CDR3nt: TGTGCCAGCAGTTCAGGGTGGCAGCCCCAGCATTTT
abundance: .; j_gene: TRBJ2-7; v_gene: TRBV7-8; d_gene: TRBD1; CDR3aa: CASSFRQGAAYEQYF; CDR3nt: TGTGCCAGCAGCTTCAGACAGGGGGCAGCCTACGAGCAGTACTTC
abundance: .; j_gene: TRBJ2-5; v_gene: TRBV19; d_gene: .; CDR3aa: CASSGQGPSGRIQETQYF; CDR3nt: TGTGCCAGTTCGGGACAGGGGCCTAGCGGGAGGATCCAAGAGACCCAGTACTTC
abundance: .; j_gene: TRBJ2-3; v_gene: TRBV14; d_gene: .; CDR3aa: CASSPAGSVPDTQYF; CDR3nt: TGTGCCAGCAGCCCGGCAGGGAGTGTCCCAGATACGCAGTATTTT
abundance: .; j_gene: TRBJ2-3; v_gene: TRBV7-7; d_gene: .; CDR3aa: CASSPGRASTDTQYF; CDR3nt: TGTGCCAGCAGCCCGGGTAGGGCCAGCACAGATACGCAGTATTTT
abundance: .; j_gene: TRBJ2-7; v_gene: TRBV29-1; d_gene: .; CDR3aa: CSVQRDIGSYEQYF; CDR3nt: TGCAGCGTTCAACGGGACATTGGGTCCTACGAGCAGTACTTC
abundance: .; j_gene: TRBJ1-2; v_gene: TRBV4-1; d_gene: TRBD1; CDR3aa: CASSPQAGTGNYGYTF; CDR3nt: TGCGCCAGCAGCCCTCAAGCCGGGACAGGGAACTATGGCTACACCTTC
abundance: .; j_gene: TRBJ1-1; v_gene: TRBV4-1; d_gene: .; CDR3aa: CASSQRRQKMNTEAFF; CDR3nt: TGCGCCAGCAGCCAACGCAGACAGAAAATGAACACTGAAGCTTTCTTT
abundance: .; j_gene: TRBJ1-4; v_gene: TRBV15; d_gene: .; CDR3aa: CATSRDGRGNEKLFF; CDR3nt: TGTGCCACCAGCAGAGATGGCCGGGGTAATGAAAAACTGTTTTTT
abundance: .; j_gene: TRBJ1-5; v_gene: TRBV15; d_gene: .; CDR3aa: CATSSIGGSNQPQHF; CDR3nt: TGTGCCACCAGCAGTATTGGAGGTAGCAATCAGCCCCAGCATTTT
abundance: .; j_gene: TRBJ2-5; v_gene: TRBV5-4; d_gene: TRBD2; CDR3aa: CASSGGLAGVETQYF; CDR3nt: TGTGCCAGCAGCGGCGGACTAGCGGGAGTGGAGACCCAGTACTTC
abundance: .; j_gene: TRBJ1-2; v_gene: TRBV29-1; d_gene: TRBD1; CDR3aa: CSVQATGGSNYGYTF; CDR3nt: TGCAGCGTCCAAGCCACAGGGGGTTCTAACTATGGCTACACCTTC
abundance: once; j_gene: TRBJ2-3; v_gene: TRBV18; d_gene: .; CDR3aa: CASSPEGSTDTQYF; CDR3nt: TGTGCCAGCTCACCAGAGGGAAGCACAGATACGCAGTATTTT
abundance: .; j_gene: TRBJ1-2; v_gene: TRBV7-9; d_gene: .; CDR3aa: CASSSAQGNPYYGYTF; CDR3nt: TGTGCCAGCAGCTCAGCTCAGGGCAACCCTTACTATGGCTACACCTTC
abundance: once; j_gene: TRBJ1-1; v_gene: TRBV4-1; d_gene: .; CDR3aa: CASSQVSGYGGRTEAFF; CDR3nt: TGCGCCAGCAGCCAAGTCTCCGGGTATGGTGGTAGGACTGAAGCTTTCTTT
abundance: .; j_gene: TRBJ2-2; v_gene: TRBV4-2; d_gene: .; CDR3aa: CASSQDRTAPGELFF; CDR3nt: TGTGCCAGCAGCCAAGATCGGACTGCGCCCGGGGAGCTGTTTTTT
abundance: .; j_gene: TRBJ2-1; v_gene: TRBV28; d_gene: TRBD2; CDR3aa: CASSPGLAGVFGSYNEQFF; CDR3nt: TGTGCCAGCAGTCCTGGACTAGCGGGAGTTTTTGGGTCCTACAATGAGCAGTTCTTC
abundance: .; j_gene: TRBJ2-4; v_gene: TRBV7-9; d_gene: .; CDR3aa: CATTSGGLGIQYF; CDR3nt: TGTGCCACAACCTCGGGGGGCCTAGGCATTCAGTACTTC
abundance: .; j_gene: TRBJ2-7; v_gene: TRBV5-5; d_gene: .; CDR3aa: CASSLGQGFSYEQYF; CDR3nt: TGTGCCAGCAGCTTGGGGCAGGGCTTCTCCTACGAGCAGTACTTC
abundance: .; j_gene: TRBJ2-5; v_gene: TRBV7-8; d_gene: .; CDR3aa: CASSTTGTKKTQYF; CDR3nt: TGTGCCAGCAGCACCACCGGGACGAAAAAGACCCAGTACTTC
abundance: .; j_gene: TRBJ2-2; v_gene: TRBV7-8; d_gene: TRBD1; CDR3aa: CASSLLGQGVTGELFF; CDR3nt: TGTGCCAGCAGCCTACTAGGACAGGGGGTCACCGGGGAGCTGTTTTTT